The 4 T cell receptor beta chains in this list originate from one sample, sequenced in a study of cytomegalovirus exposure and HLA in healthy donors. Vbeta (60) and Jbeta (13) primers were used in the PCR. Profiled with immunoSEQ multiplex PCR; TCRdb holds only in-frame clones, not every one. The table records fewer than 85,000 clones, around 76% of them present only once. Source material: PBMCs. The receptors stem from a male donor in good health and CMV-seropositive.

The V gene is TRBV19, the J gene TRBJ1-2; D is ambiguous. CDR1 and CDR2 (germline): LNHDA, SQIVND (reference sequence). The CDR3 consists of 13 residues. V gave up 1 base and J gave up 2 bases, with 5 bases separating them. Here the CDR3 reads CASSIAANYGYTF. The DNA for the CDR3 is TGTGCCAGTAGTATAGCCGCGAACTATGGCTACACCTTC.

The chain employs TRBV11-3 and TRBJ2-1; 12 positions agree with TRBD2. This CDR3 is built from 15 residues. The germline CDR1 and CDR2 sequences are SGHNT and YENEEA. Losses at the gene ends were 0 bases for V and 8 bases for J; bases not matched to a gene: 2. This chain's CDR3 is CASSLETSGSDEQFF. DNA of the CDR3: TGTGCCAGCAGCTTAGAGACTAGCGGGAGTGATGAGCAGTTCTTC.

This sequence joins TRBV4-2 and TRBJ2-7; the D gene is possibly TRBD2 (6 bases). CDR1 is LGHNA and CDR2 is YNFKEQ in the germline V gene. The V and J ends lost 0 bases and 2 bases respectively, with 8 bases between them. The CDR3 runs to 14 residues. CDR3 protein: CASSQEGGTYEQYF. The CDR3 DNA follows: TGTGCCAGCAGCCAAGAAGGCGGGACCTACGAGCAGTACTTC.

The CDR3 DNA sequence: TGTGCCAGCAGCGTAGGGACAGACACCGGGGAGCTGTTTTTT. Amino acid sequence: CASSVGTDTGELFF. The chain carries TRBV9 and TRBJ2-2; D is perhaps TRBD1 (6 bases). Looked up from germline, CDR1 is SGDLS and CDR2 is YYNGEE. V lost 0 bases, J lost 3 bases, and 6 bases lay in between. The CDR3 extends over 14 amino acids. Together with reference TRBV9 and TRBJ2-2, the CDR3 gives the full variable domain: DSGVTQTPKHLITATGQRVTLRCSPRSGDLSVYWYQQSLDQGLQFLIQYYNGEERAKGNILERFSAQQFPDLHSELNLSSLELGDSALYFCASSVGTDTGELFFGEGSRLTVL.